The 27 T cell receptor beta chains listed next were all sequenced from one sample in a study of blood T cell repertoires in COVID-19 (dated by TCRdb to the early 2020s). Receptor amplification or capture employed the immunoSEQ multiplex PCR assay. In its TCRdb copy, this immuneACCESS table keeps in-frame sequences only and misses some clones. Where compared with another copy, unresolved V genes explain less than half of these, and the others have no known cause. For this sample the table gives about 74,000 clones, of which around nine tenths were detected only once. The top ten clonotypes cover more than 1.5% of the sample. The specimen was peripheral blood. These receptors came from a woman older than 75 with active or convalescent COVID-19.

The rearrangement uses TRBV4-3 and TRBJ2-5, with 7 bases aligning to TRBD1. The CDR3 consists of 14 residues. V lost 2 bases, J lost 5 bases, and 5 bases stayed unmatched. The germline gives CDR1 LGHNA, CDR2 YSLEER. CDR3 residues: CASSQSDRWETQYF. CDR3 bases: TGCGCCAGCAGCCAATCGGACAGGTGGGAGACCCAGTACTTC.

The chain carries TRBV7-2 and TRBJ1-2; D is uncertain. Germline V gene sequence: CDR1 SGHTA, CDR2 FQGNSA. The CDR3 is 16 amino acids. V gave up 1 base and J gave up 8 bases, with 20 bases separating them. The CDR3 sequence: CASSLVVGGFAAGYTF. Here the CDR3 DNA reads TGTGCCAGCAGCTTAGTGGTGGGAGGGTTTGCGGCGGGCTACACCTTC.

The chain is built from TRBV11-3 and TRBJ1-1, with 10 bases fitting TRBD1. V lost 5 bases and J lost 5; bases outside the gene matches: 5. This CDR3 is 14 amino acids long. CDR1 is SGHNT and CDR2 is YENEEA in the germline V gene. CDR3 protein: CASSLRTGGTEAFF. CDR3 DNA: TGTGCCAGCAGCCTCCGGACAGGGGGGACTGAAGCTTTCTTT.

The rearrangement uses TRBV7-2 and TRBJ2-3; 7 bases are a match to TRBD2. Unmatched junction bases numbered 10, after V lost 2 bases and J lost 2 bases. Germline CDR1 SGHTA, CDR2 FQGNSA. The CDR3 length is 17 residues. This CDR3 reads CASSLIGAGVITDTQYF. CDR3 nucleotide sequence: TGTGCCAGCAGCTTAATTGGGGCGGGGGTGATCACAGATACGCAGTATTTT.

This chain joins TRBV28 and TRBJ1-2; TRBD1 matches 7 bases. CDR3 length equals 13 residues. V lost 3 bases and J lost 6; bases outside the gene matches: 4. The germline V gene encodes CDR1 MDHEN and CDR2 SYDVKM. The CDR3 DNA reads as TGTGCCAGCAGTTTTTTAGGGGGCAATGGCTACACCTTC. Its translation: CASSFLGGNGYTF.

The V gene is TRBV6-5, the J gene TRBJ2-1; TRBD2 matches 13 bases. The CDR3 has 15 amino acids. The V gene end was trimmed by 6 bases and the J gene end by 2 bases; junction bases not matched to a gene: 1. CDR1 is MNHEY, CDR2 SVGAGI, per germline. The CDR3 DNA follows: TGTGCCAGCAGGGGACTAGCGGGAACCTACAATGAGCAGTTCTTC. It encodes CASRGLAGTYNEQFF.

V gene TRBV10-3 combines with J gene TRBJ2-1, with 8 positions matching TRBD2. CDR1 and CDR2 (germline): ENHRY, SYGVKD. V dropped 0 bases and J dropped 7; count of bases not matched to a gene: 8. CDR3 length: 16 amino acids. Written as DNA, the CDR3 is TGTGCCATCAGTGAGTCAGGAGCGGGGGCTTGGAATGAGCAGTTCTTC. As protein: CAISESGAGAWNEQFF.

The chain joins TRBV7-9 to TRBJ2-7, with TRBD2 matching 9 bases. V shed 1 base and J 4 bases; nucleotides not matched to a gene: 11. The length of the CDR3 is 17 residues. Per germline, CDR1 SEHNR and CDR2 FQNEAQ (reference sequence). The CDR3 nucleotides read TGTGCCAGCAGCTTAGGCAAAGATAGCGGGAGTTTTTACGAGCAGTACTTC. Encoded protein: CASSLGKDSGSFYEQYF.

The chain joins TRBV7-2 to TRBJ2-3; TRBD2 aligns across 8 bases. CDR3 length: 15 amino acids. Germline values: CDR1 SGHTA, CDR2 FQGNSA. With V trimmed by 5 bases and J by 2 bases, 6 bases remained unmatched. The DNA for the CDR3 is TGTGCCAGCAGCATACTAGCGGTCGTCACAGATACGCAGTATTTT. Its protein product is CASSILAVVTDTQYF.

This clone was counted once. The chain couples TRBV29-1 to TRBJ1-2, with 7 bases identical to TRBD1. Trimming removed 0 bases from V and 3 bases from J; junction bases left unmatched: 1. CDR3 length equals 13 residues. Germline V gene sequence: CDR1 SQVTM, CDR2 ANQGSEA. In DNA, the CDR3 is TGCAGCGTTGAAGACACAGGGGACTATGGCTACACCTTC. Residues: CSVEDTGDYGYTF.

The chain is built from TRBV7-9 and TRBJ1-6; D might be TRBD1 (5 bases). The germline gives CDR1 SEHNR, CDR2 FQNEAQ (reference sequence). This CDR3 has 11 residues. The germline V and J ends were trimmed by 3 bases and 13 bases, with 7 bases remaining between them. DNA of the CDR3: TGTGCCAGCAGCTTTCAGGGCCCCCTCCACTTT. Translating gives CASSFQGPLHF.

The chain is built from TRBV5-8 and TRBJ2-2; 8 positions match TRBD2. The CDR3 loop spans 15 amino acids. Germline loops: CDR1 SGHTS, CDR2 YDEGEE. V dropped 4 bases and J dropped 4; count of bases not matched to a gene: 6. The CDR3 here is CASSPGTSGTGELFF. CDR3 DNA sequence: TGTGCCAGCAGCCCCGGGACTAGTGGCACCGGGGAGCTGTTTTTT.

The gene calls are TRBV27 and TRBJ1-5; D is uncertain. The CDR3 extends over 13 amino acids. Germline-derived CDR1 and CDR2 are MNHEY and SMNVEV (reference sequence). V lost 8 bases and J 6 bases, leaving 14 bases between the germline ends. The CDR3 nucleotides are TGTGCCAGCCAACTGTCTGGAGGTCAGCCCCAGCATTTT. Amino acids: CASQLSGGQPQHF.

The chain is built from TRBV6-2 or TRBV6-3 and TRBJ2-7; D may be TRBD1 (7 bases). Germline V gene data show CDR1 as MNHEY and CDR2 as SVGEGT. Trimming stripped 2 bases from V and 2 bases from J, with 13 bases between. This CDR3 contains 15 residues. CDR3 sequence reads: CASSYGGGLAYEQYF. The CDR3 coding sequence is TGTGCCAGCAGTTACGGAGGGGGCTTAGCCTACGAGCAGTACTTC.

In DNA, the CDR3 is TGTGCCAGCAGCTTAGTTAAGGGGTCGGGTGAGACCCAGTACTTC. Its protein product is CASSLVKGSGETQYF. The chain is built from TRBV7-2 and TRBJ2-5, with a possible D match to TRBD1 (5 bases). There are 15 residues in the CDR3. Germline V gene lookup returns CDR1 SGHTA and CDR2 FQGNSA. Trimming shortened V by 1 base and J by 5 bases, and 14 bases separated the two germline ends.

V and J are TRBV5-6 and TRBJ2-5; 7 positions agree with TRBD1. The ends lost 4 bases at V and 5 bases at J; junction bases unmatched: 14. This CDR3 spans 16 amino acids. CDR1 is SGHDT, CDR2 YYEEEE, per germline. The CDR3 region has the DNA TGTGCCAGCAGCGGATATAGTGGGACAGCACAGGAGACCCAGTACTTC. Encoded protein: CASSGYSGTAQETQYF.

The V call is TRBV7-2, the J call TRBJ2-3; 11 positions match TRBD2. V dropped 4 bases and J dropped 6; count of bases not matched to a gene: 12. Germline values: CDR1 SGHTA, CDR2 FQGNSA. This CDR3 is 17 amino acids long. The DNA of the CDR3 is TGTGCCAGCAGCTCGGGGGCTAGCGGGGGGTTTGTGGATACGCAGTATTTT. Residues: CASSSGASGGFVDTQYF.

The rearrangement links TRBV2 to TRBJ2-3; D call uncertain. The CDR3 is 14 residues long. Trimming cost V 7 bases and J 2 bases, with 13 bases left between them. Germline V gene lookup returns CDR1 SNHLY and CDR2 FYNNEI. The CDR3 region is CASIPSALTDTQYF. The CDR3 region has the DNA TGTGCCAGCATCCCGAGCGCCCTCACAGATACGCAGTATTTT.

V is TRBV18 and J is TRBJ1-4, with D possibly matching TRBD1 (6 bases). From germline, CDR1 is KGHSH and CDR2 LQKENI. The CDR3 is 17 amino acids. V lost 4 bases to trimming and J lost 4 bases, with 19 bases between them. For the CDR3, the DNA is TGTGCCAGCTCACTCCAACCCCCGGGACAACTTAATGAAAAACTGTTTTTT. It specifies CASSLQPPGQLNEKLFF.

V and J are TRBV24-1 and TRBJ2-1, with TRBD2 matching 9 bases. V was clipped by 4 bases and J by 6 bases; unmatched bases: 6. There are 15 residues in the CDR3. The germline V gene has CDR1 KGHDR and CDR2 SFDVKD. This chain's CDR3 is CATSDRGSGSNEQFF. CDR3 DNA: TGTGCCACCAGTGACAGGGGTAGCGGGAGCAATGAGCAGTTCTTC.

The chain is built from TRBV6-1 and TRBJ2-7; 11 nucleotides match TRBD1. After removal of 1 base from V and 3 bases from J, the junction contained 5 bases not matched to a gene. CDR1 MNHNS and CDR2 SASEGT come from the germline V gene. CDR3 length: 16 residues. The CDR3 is CASSEGTGGVIYEQYF. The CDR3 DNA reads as TGTGCCAGCAGTGAAGGGACAGGGGGCGTTATCTACGAGCAGTACTTC.

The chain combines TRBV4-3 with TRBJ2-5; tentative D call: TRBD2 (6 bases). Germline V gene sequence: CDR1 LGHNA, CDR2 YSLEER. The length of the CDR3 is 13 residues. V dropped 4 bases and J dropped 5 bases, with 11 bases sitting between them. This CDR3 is CASSLSGGETQYF. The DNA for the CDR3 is TGCGCCAGCAGCCTTAGCGGAGGGGAGACCCAGTACTTC.

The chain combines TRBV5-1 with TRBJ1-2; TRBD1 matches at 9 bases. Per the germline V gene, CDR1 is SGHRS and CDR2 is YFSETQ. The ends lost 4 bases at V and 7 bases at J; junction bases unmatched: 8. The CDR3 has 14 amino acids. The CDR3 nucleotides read TGCGCCAGCAGCGCCTTACAGGGGGCGGGTGGCTACACCTTC. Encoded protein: CASSALQGAGGYTF.

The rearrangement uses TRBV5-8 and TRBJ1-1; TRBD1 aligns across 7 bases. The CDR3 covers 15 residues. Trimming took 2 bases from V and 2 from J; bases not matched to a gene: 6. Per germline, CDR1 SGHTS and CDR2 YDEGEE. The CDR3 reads CASSLTGQSNTEAFF. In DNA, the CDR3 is TGTGCCAGCAGCTTAACGGGACAGAGTAACACTGAAGCTTTCTTT.

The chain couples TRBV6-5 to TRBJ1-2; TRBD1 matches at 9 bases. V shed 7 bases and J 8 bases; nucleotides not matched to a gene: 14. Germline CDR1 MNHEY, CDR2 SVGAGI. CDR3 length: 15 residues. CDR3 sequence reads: CASNTAGQGLGGYTF. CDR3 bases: TGTGCCAGCAATACCGCGGGACAGGGCCTTGGGGGCTACACCTTC.

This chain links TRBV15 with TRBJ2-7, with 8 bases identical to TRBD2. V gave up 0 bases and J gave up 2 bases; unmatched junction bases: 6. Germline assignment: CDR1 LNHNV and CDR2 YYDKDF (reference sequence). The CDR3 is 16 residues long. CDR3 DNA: TGTGCCACCAGCAGAGATCGCAGCGGGAGCCCCTACGAGCAGTACTTC. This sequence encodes CATSRDRSGSPYEQYF.

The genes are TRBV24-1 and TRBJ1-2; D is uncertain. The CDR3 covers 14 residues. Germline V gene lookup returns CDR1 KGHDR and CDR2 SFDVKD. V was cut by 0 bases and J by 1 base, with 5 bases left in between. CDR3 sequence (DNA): TGTGCCACCAGTGATTTGACGGTTAACTATGGCTACACCTTC. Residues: CATSDLTVNYGYTF.